The 18 T cell receptor beta chains below were found in one sample sequenced in a study of T cells in Graves' hyperthyroidism and ophthalmopathy. The investigators amplified TCR beta CDR3 regions from RNA transcripts. An initial round of RT-PCR targeting the TCR CDR3 relied on the HTBI primer set. TCRdb itself ran the multiplex PCR reads through MiXCR, one entry per CDR3 protein. The sample lists about 350,000 distinct CDR3 sequences, 14% seen once, with about 26% in the top ten. The material sequenced was blood. Source of these receptors: a woman in her twenties or thirties with Graves' hyperthyroidism.

This clonotype was detected many times. The CDR3 coding sequence is TGTGCCACCAGTGATCATGGCGGGAATGAGCAGTTCTTC. This gives the protein CATSDHGGNEQFF. The chain carries TRBV24-1 and TRBJ2-1; maybe TRBD2 (5 bases). CDR1 and CDR2 (germline): KGHDR, SFDVKD. V dropped 3 bases and J dropped 7 bases, with 9 bases sitting between them. This CDR3 has 13 residues.

This clonotype was observed at least ten times. V gene TRBV11-2 combines with J gene TRBJ2-1, with no clear D. The V gene's germline CDR1 is SGHAT and CDR2 FQNNGV. V lost 5 bases to trimming and J lost 6 bases, with 8 bases between them. The length of the CDR3 is 12 residues. CDR3 residues: CASSKASNEQFF. The DNA of the CDR3 is TGTGCCAGCAGCAAAGCTAGCAATGAGCAGTTCTTC. The whole variable domain, remainder taken from reference TRBV11-2 and TRBJ2-1, is EAGVAQSPRYKIIEKRQSVAFWCNPISGHATLYWYQQILGQGPKLLIQFQNNGVVDDSQLPKDRFSAERLKGVDSTLKIQPAKLEDSAVYLCASSKASNEQFFGPGTRLTVL.

This clonotype was picked up a small number of times. The chain has TRBV11-2 and TRBJ1-4, with D perhaps matching TRBD1 (5 bases). Trimming removed 3 bases at V and 10 bases at J, with 15 bases between. Germline CDR1 reads SGHAT; CDR2 reads FQNNGV. CDR3 length: 14 amino acids. As DNA, the CDR3 is TGTGCCAGCAGCTTTTCAATATGGGGGGGAAAACTGTTTTTT. Amino acids: CASSFSIWGGKLFF.

Many counts were recorded for this clonotype. This sequence joins TRBV7-9 and TRBJ2-7, with 7 positions matching TRBD2. The germline CDR1 and CDR2 sequences are SEHNR and FQNEAQ (reference sequence). CDR3 length: 14 residues. Trimming at V came to 4 bases and at J to 2 bases, leaving 5 bases not matched to a gene. CDR3 in amino acids: CASSSGGSPYEQYF. The CDR3 nucleotides read TGTGCCAGCAGCTCCGGCGGGAGTCCCTACGAGCAGTACTTC. The full variable domain, in which reference TRBV7-9 and TRBJ2-7 provide the parts outside the CDR3, is DTGVSQNPRHKITKRGQNVTFRCDPISEHNRLYWYRQTLGQGPEFLTYFQNEAQLEKSRLLSDRFSAERPKGSFSTLEIQRTEQGDSAMYLCASSSGGSPYEQYFGPGTRLTVT.

This clonotype was detected ten times or more. The gene calls are TRBV7-9 and TRBJ2-1, with 7 positions matching TRBD2. V lost 5 bases and J lost 5; bases outside the gene matches: 6. The CDR3 is 14 amino acids. CDR1 and CDR2 from the germline V gene are SEHNR and FQNEAQ (reference sequence). CDR3 loop: CASSATGGNNEQFF. The CDR3 nucleotides read TGTGCCAGCAGCGCAACGGGGGGAAACAATGAGCAGTTCTTC.

This clonotype was counted at least ten times. The chain recombines TRBV28 with TRBJ1-1, with D uncertain. Trimming took 6 bases from V and 11 from J, leaving 16 bases between them. This CDR3 region has 12 residues. Germline V gene data show CDR1 as MDHEN and CDR2 as SYDVKM. The CDR3 nucleotides are TGTGCCAGCAGACCCCAGGAGGTTGGGGCTTTCTTT. Amino acids: CASRPQEVGAFF.

This clonotype turned up a few times. V usage is TRBV6-1 and J usage is TRBJ2-3; 10 bases map to TRBD2. The CDR3 sequence is 15 residues long. Germline V gene sequence: CDR1 MNHNS, CDR2 SASEGT. V shed 1 base, J shed 6 bases, and the junction held 4 bases outside the gene matches. DNA for the CDR3: TGTGCCAGCAGTGAAGGGCTAGCGGGAGTTGATACGCAGTATTTT. Protein product: CASSEGLAGVDTQYF.

In this sample, this clonotype turned up many times. This rearrangement joins TRBV7-9 to TRBJ1-1; D is perhaps TRBD1 (6 bases). V lost 3 bases and J lost 1, with 12 bases in between. Germline V gene data show CDR1 as SEHNR and CDR2 as FQNEAQ (reference sequence). This CDR3 comprises 15 residues. The CDR3 region is CASSLGGGGNTEAFF. In nucleotides, the CDR3 is TGTGCCAGCAGCTTGGGAGGGGGAGGGAACACTGAAGCTTTCTTT.

The CDR3 DNA follows: TGTGCCAGCAGCTTGACGGCAGGGGGTCAAGAGACCCAGTACTTC. Encoded protein: CASSLTAGGQETQYF. The rearrangement joins TRBV5-4 to TRBJ2-5; 7 bases are a match to TRBD1. The CDR3 is 15 amino acids. Germline V CDR1 and CDR2: SGHNT, YYREEE (reference sequence). V lost 1 base, J lost 2 bases, and 5 bases stayed unmatched.

This clonotype was found many times. The chain employs TRBV19 and TRBJ2-2, with 7 bases lining up with TRBD1. The CDR3 runs 14 residues. The V segment lost 5 bases and the J segment 2 bases; nucleotides outside the gene matches: 2. Germline V gene data show CDR1 as LNHDA and CDR2 as SQIVND (reference sequence). The CDR3 is CASSGQANTGELFF. As DNA, the CDR3 is TGTGCCAGTAGTGGACAGGCTAACACCGGGGAGCTGTTTTTT.

Many counts were recorded for this clonotype. The V call is TRBV28, the J call TRBJ2-1, with D uncertain. The germline gives CDR1 MDHEN, CDR2 SYDVKM. There are 12 residues in the CDR3. Trimming left V 6 bases short and J 2 bases short, with 5 bases between. The CDR3 DNA is TGTGCCAGCAGGAAGACCTACAATGAGCAGTTCTTC. Translated, it gives CASRKTYNEQFF.

This clonotype was seen only a few times. The rearrangement joins TRBV6-1 to TRBJ2-1; D perhaps matches TRBD2 (6 bases). The CDR3 is made up of 14 amino acids. V shed 7 bases and J shed 8 bases, with 18 bases lying between them. The germline CDR1 and CDR2 sequences are MNHNS and SASEGT. The CDR3 loop is CASKLSFGGDEQFF. The CDR3 DNA reads TGTGCCAGCAAACTTTCGTTCGGAGGGGATGAGCAGTTCTTC.

The chain has TRBV7-9 and TRBJ2-3; weak D call: TRBD2 (6 bases). This CDR3 has 12 amino acids. The V end was cut by 5 bases, the J end by 10 bases, with 13 bases between. Germline-derived CDR1 and CDR2 are SEHNR and FQNEAQ (reference sequence). CDR3 sequence (DNA): TGTGCCAGCAGCCAAGCGGGTCTTGCGCAGTATTTT. Its protein is CASSQAGLAQYF.

The CDR3: CATSDPTGAMETQYF. For the CDR3, the DNA is TGTGCCACCAGTGACCCGACAGGGGCCATGGAGACCCAGTACTTC. V is TRBV24-1 and J is TRBJ2-5; 8 positions agree with TRBD1. In germline, CDR1 is KGHDR, CDR2 SFDVKD. CDR3 length equals 15 residues. V gave up 4 bases and J gave up 5 bases; unmatched junction bases: 8.

Comments on this clonotype: At one end, the junction sequence differs from germline, possibly due to a read error. This chain uses TRBV12-3 or TRBV12-4 with TRBJ2-2; 11 nucleotides match TRBD2. The CDR3 covers 15 residues. CDR3 region: CASSRSGRATGELLF. The CDR3 DNA reads TGTGCCAGCAGTCGTAGCGGGAGGGCCACCGGGGAGCTGCTTTTT.

As for this clonotype: The junction departs from the called germline gene at one end, perhaps through a read error. The chain's CDR3 is CASSEDRGLAGELFF. The CDR3 DNA sequence: TGTGCTAGCAGCGAGGACAGGGGATTGGCCGGGGAGCTGTTTTTT. The rearrangement joins TRBV7-7 to TRBJ2-2, with 9 positions matching TRBD1. Germline assignment: CDR1 SSHAT and CDR2 FNYEAQ (reference sequence). CDR3 length: 15 residues. The full variable domain, completed using reference TRBV7-7 and TRBJ2-2, is GAGVSQSPRYKVTKRGQDVTLRCDPISSHATLYWYQQALGQGPEFLTYFNYEAQPDKSGLPSDRFSAERPEGSISTLTIQRTEQRDSAMYRCASSEDRGLAGELFFGEGSRLTVL.

Ten or more counts support this clonotype. The chain links TRBV29-1 to TRBJ2-3, with 9 positions matching TRBD2. Unmatched junction bases numbered 6, after V lost 3 bases and J lost 5 bases. The germline CDR1 and CDR2 sequences are SQVTM and ANQGSEA. This CDR3 region has 14 residues. In DNA, the CDR3 is TGCAGCGTTGATGCGGGGGGGGTAAGAGATACGCAGTATTTT. This sequence encodes CSVDAGGVRDTQYF.

The chain carries TRBV29-1 and TRBJ2-7; 9 bases match TRBD1. Trimming at V came to 6 bases and at J to 3 bases, leaving 12 bases not matched to a gene. CDR1 and CDR2 from the germline V gene are SQVTM and ANQGSEA. CDR3 size: 15 residues. The CDR3 loop reads CSVAHGDRVNYEQYF. CDR3 DNA sequence: TGCAGCGTGGCACACGGGGACAGGGTAAACTACGAGCAGTACTTC.